A selection of T cell receptor beta chains follows, all from one sample in a study of blood T cell repertoires in COVID-19. The table came from immunoSEQ multiplex PCR; TCRdb's copy has only in-frame clones and leaves some out. The sample lists roughly 50,000 clones, 70% to 90% seen once, with over 15% in the top ten. Sequencing used peripheral blood. These receptors were collected from a human donor in a cohort sampled during active COVID-19. CDR3s include the opening cysteine and the closing phenylalanine or tryptophan. Each record gives: V gene, clone size, J gene, D gene, CDR3 DNA, CDR3 protein. D genes are given only for firm matches. The size entry is marked missing in some rows and otherwise reads once, few, many or a size class.

TRBV5-1	-	TRBJ2-7	TRBD1	TGCGCCAGCAGCTGGGGGACAGGCGGCGACGAGCAGTACTTC	CASSWGTGGDEQYF
TRBV7-9	-	TRBJ1-4	-	TGTGCCAGCAGCTACACGACGGGAAAACTGTTTTTT	CASSYTTGKLFF
TRBV30	-	TRBJ1-4	-	TGTGCCTGGAGTTCACAGGGAGTGAGGGAAAAACTGTTTTTT	CAWSSQGVREKLFF
TRBV24-1	-	TRBJ1-4	TRBD1	TGTGCCACCAGTGACCGCGACAGGGGGCCATGGGAAAAACTGTTTTTT	CATSDRDRGPWEKLFF
TRBV3-1/TRBV3-2	-	TRBJ1-1	-	TGTGCCAGCAGCCGTATGAACACTGAAGCTTTCTTT	CASSRMNTEAFF
TRBV18	once	TRBJ2-3	TRBD1	TGTGCCAGCTCATCGACAGGGGGCCTTACAGATACGCAGTATTTT	CASSSTGGLTDTQYF
TRBV7-8	-	TRBJ2-5	-	TGTGCCAGCAGCTATAACATACAAGAGACCCAGTACTTC	CASSYNIQETQYF
TRBV27	-	TRBJ1-2	-	TGTGCCAGCAGTAATGACGGTCGGGACTATGGCTACACCTTC	CASSNDGRDYGYTF
TRBV7-2	-	TRBJ1-5	TRBD1	TGTGCCAGCAGCTTAGTCGAGGGGGCGGGTCAGCCCCAGCATTTT	CASSLVEGAGQPQHF
TRBV18	-	TRBJ2-5	-	TGTGCCAGCTCACCTAGGCCAGGGCGGGGAGAGACCCAGTACTTC	CASSPRPGRGETQYF
TRBV12-3/TRBV12-4	once	TRBJ1-3	-	TGTGCCAGCACCAACAGCCCAAACACCATATATTTT	CASTNSPNTIYF
TRBV30	-	TRBJ1-4	-	TGTGCCTGGAGTGGTGGCAGCGTTAATGAAAAACTGTTTTTT	CAWSGGSVNEKLFF
TRBV6-1	-	TRBJ2-2	-	TGTGCCAGCAGTGAGAGAGGGCCCGCCGGGGAGCTGTTTTTT	CASSERGPAGELFF
TRBV7-6	-	TRBJ2-7	-	TGTGCCAGCAGCCCCAGTGGGGGCGGGCAGTACTTC	CASSPSGGGQYF
TRBV15	-	TRBJ2-7	TRBD1	TGTGCCACCAGCACCGACAGGGGCCCCTACGAGCAGTACTTC	CATSTDRGPYEQYF
TRBV3-1/TRBV3-2	few	TRBJ2-1	TRBD2	TGTGCCAGCAGCCAGGGACTAGCCGAATCCTACAATGAGCAGTTCTTC	CASSQGLAESYNEQFF
TRBV18	-	TRBJ2-1	TRBD2	TGTGCCAGCTCACCCGTATCAATTGGCGCGGGGGTCTACAATGAGCAGTTCTTC	CASSPVSIGAGVYNEQFF
TRBV6-5	-	TRBJ1-2	-	TGTGCCAGCAGCTCTATTTGGGAGACAAACTATGGCTACACCTTC	CASSSIWETNYGYTF
TRBV6-6	-	TRBJ2-5	-	TGTGCCAGCAGTTCCCCCCCGGGTAGCGGACAAGAGACCCAGTACTTC	CASSSPPGSGQETQYF
TRBV18	-	TRBJ1-1	-	TGTGCCAGCTCACCTAACCGGGGTGAAGCTTTCTTT	CASSPNRGEAFF
TRBV21-1	-	TRBJ2-1	-	TGTGCCAGCAGCAAAGCGGGGGGGCGCGGAGGCTACAATGAGCAGTTCTTC	CASSKAGGRGGYNEQFF
TRBV28	-	TRBJ1-1	-	TGTGCCAGCAGTACCCTACCGTACAACACTGAAGCTTTCTTT	CASSTLPYNTEAFF
TRBV27	-	TRBJ1-1	-	TGTGCCAGCAGGAGTTTAGGACATAATTCTGAAGCTTTCTTT	CASRSLGHNSEAFF
TRBV5-6	-	TRBJ1-2	-	TGTGCCAGCAGCTTGGCAGATTCCTATGGCTACACCTTC	CASSLADSYGYTF
TRBV2	-	TRBJ2-2	TRBD2	TGTGCCAGCACCCTAGCGGGGGTCACCGGGGAGCTGTTTTTT	CASTLAGVTGELFF
TRBV3-1/TRBV3-2	-	TRBJ1-2	TRBD1	TGTGCCAGCAGCCCCTCGACAGGGGAGGGCTATGGCTACACCTTC	CASSPSTGEGYGYTF
TRBV14	-	TRBJ1-1	-	TGTGCCAGCAGCCAAGCCGGGGGGGACATGAACGCTGAAGCTTTCTTT	CASSQAGGDMNAEAFF
TRBV2	-	TRBJ1-1	-	TGTGCCAGCAGTGAAGCGGGGGCAGGAGATGCGAACACTGAAGCTTTCTTT	CASSEAGAGDANTEAFF
TRBV6-1	-	TRBJ2-3	TRBD1	TGTGCCAGCAGTGAGAGGGACAGGGGGTCAGATACGCAGTATTTT	CASSERDRGSDTQYF
TRBV7-9	-	TRBJ1-1	-	TGTGCCAGCAGCTTACTGGGACAAGTGAACACTGAAGCTTTCTTT	CASSLLGQVNTEAFF
TRBV2	-	TRBJ1-1	-	TGTGCCAGCAGTGATCGCGGACTTGAAGCTTTCTTT	CASSDRGLEAFF
TRBV19	-	TRBJ1-5	TRBD1	TGTGCCAGTAGCATCCTAGGCAACAGGGGCAGCAATCAGCCCCAGCATTTT	CASSILGNRGSNQPQHF
TRBV7-9	-	TRBJ1-1	-	TGTGCCAGCAGCTTTGGCTCGACAGGAAACACTGAAGCTTTCTTT	CASSFGSTGNTEAFF
TRBV6-4	-	TRBJ2-5	-	TGTGCCAGCAGTGACTCGAGTCCGGACAGCCAAAGGGAGACCCAGTACTTC	CASSDSSPDSQRETQYF
TRBV5-1	-	TRBJ1-1	-	TGCGCCAGCACCCCGGGGATTGGGGTCCAGAACACTGAAGCTTTCTTT	CASTPGIGVQNTEAFF
TRBV19	-	TRBJ2-1	TRBD2	TGTGCCAGTAGTATAGATCTAGGACCTCTTGGTGGGCTAGCGGGGGGCTCCTACAATGAGCAGTTCTTC	CASSIDLGPLGGLAGGSYNEQFF
TRBV11-3	-	TRBJ2-1	-	TGTGCCAGCAGCCCCCCGGGGGTGGGCGGCAATGAGCAGTTCTTC	CASSPPGVGGNEQFF
TRBV4-2	-	TRBJ2-5	-	TGTGCCAGCAGCCAACAAATTTTGGGGGGAGAAGAGACCCAGTACTTC	CASSQQILGGEETQYF
TRBV10-1	-	TRBJ2-7	-	TGCGCCAGCAGTGAGGGCGGACGGAGGGGCCACGAGCAGTACTTC	CASSEGGRRGHEQYF
TRBV11-2	-	TRBJ1-1	-	TGTGCCAGCACTTACATCACAGGGATGGTGAACACTGAAGCTTTCTTT	CASTYITGMVNTEAFF
TRBV6-5	-	TRBJ1-4	-	TGTGCCAGCAAACTGACAGGAACTAATGAAAAACTGTTTTTT	CASKLTGTNEKLFF
TRBV7-9	-	TRBJ2-5	-	TGTGCCAGCAGCTTAGATAATCCTCAAGAGACCCAGTACTTC	CASSLDNPQETQYF
TRBV19	few	TRBJ2-2	-	TGTGCCAGTAGCGTAACAGGCTACACCGGGGAGCTGTTTTTT	CASSVTGYTGELFF
TRBV5-5	-	TRBJ1-5	TRBD1	TGTGCCAGCAGCCCCGGACAGGATTATCAGCCCCAGCATTTT	CASSPGQDYQPQHF
TRBV5-1	-	TRBJ2-5	TRBD2	TGCGCCAGCAGCTTGGGACTAGCACAAGAGACCCAGTACTTC	CASSLGLAQETQYF
TRBV5-1	-	TRBJ2-7	TRBD1	TGCGCCAGCAGCCCTCGGGACAGGCAATACGAGCAGTACTTC	CASSPRDRQYEQYF
TRBV7-7	-	TRBJ2-5	TRBD2	TGTGCCAGCAGCGGCGGAGGGAGGGCGGAAGAGACCCAGTACTTC	CASSGGGRAEETQYF
TRBV10-1	-	TRBJ2-3	TRBD2	TGCGCCAGCAGTGGGGTGACTAGCTCAGATACGCAGTATTTT	CASSGVTSSDTQYF
TRBV4-2	-	TRBJ2-1	TRBD2	TGTGCCAGCAGCCCGGGACTAGCGGGGGGCTTTAGCTCCTACAATGAGCAGTTCTTC	CASSPGLAGGFSSYNEQFF
TRBV1	-	TRBJ2-2	-	TGCACCAGCAGCCAAGGACCTAGCGGGGGGGCTTATACCGGGGAGCTGTTTTTT	CTSSQGPSGGAYTGELFF
TRBV19	once	TRBJ2-1	TRBD1	TGTGCCAGTAGGAGTACGGGACAGGGGAACAATGAGCAGTTCTTC	CASRSTGQGNNEQFF
TRBV4-1	-	TRBJ2-7	-	TGCGCCAGCAGTACACCCGGGGGGCCCTACGAGCAGTACTTC	CASSTPGGPYEQYF
TRBV5-8	-	TRBJ1-1	-	TGTGCCAGCAGCTTCAGGGCCGTCACAGGGCCTGAAGCTTTCTTT	CASSFRAVTGPEAFF
TRBV10-3	-	TRBJ1-3	-	TGTGCCATCAGTGAGTCGACCGGAGGGGCGGGAAACACCATATATTTT	CAISESTGGAGNTIYF
TRBV21-1	-	TRBJ2-1	-	TGTGCCAGCACCCGGGACAGGAGAAAGCAGTTCTTC	CASTRDRRKQFF
TRBV7-3	-	TRBJ1-1	TRBD1	TGTGCCAGCCGAGATCAGGGGGGCACTGAAGCTTTCTTT	CASRDQGGTEAFF
TRBV6-1	-	TRBJ1-6	TRBD1	TGTGCCAGCAGTGAGGGACAGACCTATAATTCACCCCTCCACTTT	CASSEGQTYNSPLHF
TRBV27	-	TRBJ2-2	-	TGTGCCAGCAGTTTATCGGGGCAGAACACCGGGGAGCTGTTTTTT	CASSLSGQNTGELFF